This TCR beta chain was obtained from a study of shared clonotypes between healthy human individuals. The study's findings and limits: How much donors shared clonotypes was expected to be affected by sequencing depth.

The table came from immunoSEQ multiplex PCR; TCRdb's copy has only in-frame clones and leaves some out. The sample lists some 1,100,000 clones, roughly 74% occurring once. A remark on this clone: Its target is not known.

The CDR3 length is 14 residues. Trimming cost V 0 bases and J 9 bases, with 15 bases left between them. Germline-derived CDR1 and CDR2 are GTSNPN and SVGIG (reference sequence). The chain recombines TRBV30 with TRBJ2-1; maybe TRBD2 (6 bases). The material sequenced was memory CD4+ T cells from PBMCs. Noted subset: CD45RA-negative fraction. The clonotype comes from a man aged 18 to 29 in good health. Some clones in this sample may be carry-over from other donors' samples. The DNA for the CDR3 is TGTGCCTGGAGTGTACACAGGACTACGCGTGAGCAGTTCTTC. It yields the protein CAWSVHRTTREQFF.